This TCR beta chain was identified in a study of CXCR3-negative and CXCR3-positive naive CD8 T cells. Across the whole study: Collectively, the libraries yielded roughly 140 million TRB reads in total, at about 1.5 +/- 0.3 million per library. Study conclusions and caveats: Fresh PBMCs went into most assays, and CXCR3 expression partly declined after cryopreservation. Compared with CXCR3-negative naive cells, CXCR3-positive naive cells showed more hydrophobic TRB CDR3s. Memory CD8+ cells had much lower diversity, and both naive subsets had comparably high diversity.

As for this clonotype: Its target is not known.

Researchers prepared the TRB cDNA libraries using 5' RACE with UMI labels. TCRdb reprocessed the 5' RACE reads, with one entry per CDR3 protein and no DNA. The sample includes about 89,000 distinct CDR3 sequences. The origin of this receptor is a human donor in good health. Some clones in this sample may be carry-over from other donors' samples. Sequenced sample: naive CXCR3+ CD8+ T cells from blood. Specified subset: CD45RO-CCR7+CD27+CD95- naive CD8+ T cells expressing CXCR3 (TNR3+).

CDR3: CASSQDIDRVNEQFF. This chain connects TRBV4-3 to TRBJ2-1; TCRdb's D gene call, TRBD1, goes unchecked for lack of DNA. The CDR3 has 15 amino acids. CDR1 is LGHNA, CDR2 YSLEER, per germline.